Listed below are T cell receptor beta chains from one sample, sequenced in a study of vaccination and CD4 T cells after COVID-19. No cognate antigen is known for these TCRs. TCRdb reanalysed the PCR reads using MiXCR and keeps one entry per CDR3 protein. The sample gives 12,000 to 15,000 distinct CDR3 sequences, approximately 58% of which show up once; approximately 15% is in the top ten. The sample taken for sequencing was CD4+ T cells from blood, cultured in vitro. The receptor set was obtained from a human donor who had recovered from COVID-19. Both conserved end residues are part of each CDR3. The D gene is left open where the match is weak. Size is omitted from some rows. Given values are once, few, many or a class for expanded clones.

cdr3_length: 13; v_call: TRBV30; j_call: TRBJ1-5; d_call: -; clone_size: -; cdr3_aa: CAWGGSINQPQHF; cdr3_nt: TGTGCCTGGGGGGGGTCAATCAATCAGCCCCAGCATTTT
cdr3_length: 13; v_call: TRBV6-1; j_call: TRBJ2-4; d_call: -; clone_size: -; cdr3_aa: CASSEGAGNIQYF; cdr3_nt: TGTGCCAGCAGTGAGGGGGCGGGTAACATTCAGTACTTC
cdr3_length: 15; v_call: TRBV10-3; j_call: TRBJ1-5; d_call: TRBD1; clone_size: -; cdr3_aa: CAISEGGTDNQPQHF; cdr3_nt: TGTGCCATCAGTGAGGGAGGGACAGATAATCAGCCCCAGCATTTT
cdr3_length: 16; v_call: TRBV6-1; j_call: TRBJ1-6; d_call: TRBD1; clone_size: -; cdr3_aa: CASSKGGTGTNSPLHF; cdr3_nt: TGTGCCAGCAGCAAAGGGGGGACAGGGACCAATTCACCCCTCCACTTT
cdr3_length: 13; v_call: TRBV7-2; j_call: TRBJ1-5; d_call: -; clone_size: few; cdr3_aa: CASSLSTNQPQHF; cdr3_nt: TGTGCCAGCAGCTTGAGCACGAATCAGCCCCAGCATTTT
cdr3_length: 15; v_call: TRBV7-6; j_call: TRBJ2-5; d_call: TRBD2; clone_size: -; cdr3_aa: CASSPRGTSVETQYF; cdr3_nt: TGTGCCAGCAGCCCTAGAGGGACTAGCGTCGAGACCCAGTACTTC
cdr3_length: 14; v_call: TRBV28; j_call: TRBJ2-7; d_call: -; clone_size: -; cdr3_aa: CASSLPGVRDEQYF; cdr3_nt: TGCGCCAGCAGTTTACCGGGGGTTCGGGACGAGCAGTACTTC
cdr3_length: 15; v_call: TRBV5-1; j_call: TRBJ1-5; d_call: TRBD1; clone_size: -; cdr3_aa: CASSLDGQGNQPQHF; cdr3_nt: TGCGCCAGCAGCTTGGACGGACAGGGGAATCAGCCCCAGCATTTT
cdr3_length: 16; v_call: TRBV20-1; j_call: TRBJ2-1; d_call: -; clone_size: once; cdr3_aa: CSARDPGPSGRNEQFF; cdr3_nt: TGCAGTGCTAGAGATCCAGGACCTAGTGGGAGGAATGAGCAGTTCTTC
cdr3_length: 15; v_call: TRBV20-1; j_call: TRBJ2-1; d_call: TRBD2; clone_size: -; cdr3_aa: CSASPRSGSYNEQFF; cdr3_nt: TGCAGTGCTAGCCCCCGAAGCGGGAGCTACAATGAGCAGTTCTTC
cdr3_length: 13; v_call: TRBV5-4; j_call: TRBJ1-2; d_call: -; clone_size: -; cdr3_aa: CASRKGGDYGYTF; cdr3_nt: TGTGCCAGCAGGAAGGGCGGCGACTATGGCTACACCTTC
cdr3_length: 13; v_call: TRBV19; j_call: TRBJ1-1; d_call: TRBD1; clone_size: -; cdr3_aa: CASHWTGDTEAFF; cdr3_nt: TGTGCCAGTCACTGGACAGGGGACACTGAAGCTTTCTTT
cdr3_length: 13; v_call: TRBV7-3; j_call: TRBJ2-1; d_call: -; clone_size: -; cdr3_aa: CASASQGSGEQFF; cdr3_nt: TGTGCCAGCGCTTCCCAAGGTTCGGGTGAGCAGTTCTTC
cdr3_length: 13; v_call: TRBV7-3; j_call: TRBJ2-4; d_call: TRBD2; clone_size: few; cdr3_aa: CASSADGLDIQYF; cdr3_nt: TGTGCCAGCAGCGCCGACGGACTAGACATTCAGTACTTC
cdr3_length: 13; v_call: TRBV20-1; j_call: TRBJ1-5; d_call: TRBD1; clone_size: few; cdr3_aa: CSVGTGQGQPQHF; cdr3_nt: TGCAGTGTCGGGACAGGGCAGGGCCAGCCCCAGCATTTT
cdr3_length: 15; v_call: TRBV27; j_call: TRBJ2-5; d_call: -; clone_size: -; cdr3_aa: CASGYPGIRGETQYF; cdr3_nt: TGTGCCAGCGGATATCCGGGGATCCGAGGGGAGACCCAGTACTTC
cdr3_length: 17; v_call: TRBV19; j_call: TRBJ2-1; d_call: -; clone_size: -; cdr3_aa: CASSISRPGSSYNEQFF; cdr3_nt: TGTGCCAGTAGTATCTCCCGACCGGGGAGCTCCTACAATGAGCAGTTCTTC
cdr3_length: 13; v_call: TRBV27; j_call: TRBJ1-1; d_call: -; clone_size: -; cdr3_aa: CASSPLGRVEAFF; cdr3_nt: TGTGCCAGCAGTCCGCTCGGCAGGGTTGAAGCTTTCTTT
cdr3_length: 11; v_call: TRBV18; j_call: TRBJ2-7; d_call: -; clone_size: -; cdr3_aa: CASSANNEQYF; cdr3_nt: TGTGCCAGCTCAGCTAATAACGAGCAGTACTTC
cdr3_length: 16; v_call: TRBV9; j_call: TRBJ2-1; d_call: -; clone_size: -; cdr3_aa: CASSAGAGQSYNEQFF; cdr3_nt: TGTGCCAGCAGCGCCGGTGCGGGACAGAGCTACAATGAGCAGTTCTTC
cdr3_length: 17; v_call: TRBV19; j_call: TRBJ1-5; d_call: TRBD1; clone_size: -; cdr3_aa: CASSTLRDRLLGGAQHF; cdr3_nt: TGTGCCAGTAGTACCCTCCGGGACAGGTTATTGGGTGGAGCCCAGCATTTT
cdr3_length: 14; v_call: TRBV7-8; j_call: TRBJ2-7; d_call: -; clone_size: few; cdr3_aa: CASSLDRVKDEQYF; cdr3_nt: TGTGCCAGCAGCTTAGACAGGGTGAAAGACGAGCAGTACTTC
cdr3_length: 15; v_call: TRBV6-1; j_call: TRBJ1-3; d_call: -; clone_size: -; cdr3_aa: CARQTRDLAGNTIYF; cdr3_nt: TGTGCCAGGCAAACTAGGGATCTAGCTGGAAACACCATATATTTT
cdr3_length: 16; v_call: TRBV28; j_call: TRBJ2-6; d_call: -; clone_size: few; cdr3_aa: CASSSGESSGANVLTF; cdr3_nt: TGTGCCAGCAGTTCGGGAGAGAGCTCTGGGGCCAACGTCCTGACTTTC
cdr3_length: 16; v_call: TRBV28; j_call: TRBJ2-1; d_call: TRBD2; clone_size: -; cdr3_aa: CASRPGTSGAYNEQFF; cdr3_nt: TGTGCCAGCAGACCTGGGACTAGCGGAGCTTACAATGAGCAGTTCTTC
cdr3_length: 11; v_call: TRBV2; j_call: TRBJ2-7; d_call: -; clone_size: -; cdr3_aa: CASSTGYEQYF; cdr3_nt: TGTGCCAGCAGCACAGGGTACGAGCAGTACTTC